This section outlines one T cell receptor beta chain sequence together with its context. Its antigen is not identified. TCRdb keeps only in-frame clones here, not all; method: immunoSEQ multiplex PCR. The table has 300,000 to 400,000 clones, 85% to 90% seen once. Sample treatment: 15 to 20 received Ad26.COV2.S at low or high dose, single or two shots; several received placebo; per-sample allocation not given. The samples date from day 63 after the first vaccine or placebo injection. This entry belongs to a study of Ad26.COV2.S vaccination and SARS-CoV-2 variants. Study-wide results and limits: Vaccinees displayed broader spike-specific TCR repertoires than placebo recipients. There was reportedly substantial breadth in spike-specific CD8+ and CD4+ T cell responses after vaccination.

V shed 6 bases and J shed 6 bases, with 14 bases lying between them. CDR1 is KGHDR and CDR2 is SFDVKD in the germline V gene. This CDR3 region has 15 residues. The V and J genes are TRBV24-1 and TRBJ1-6, with unresolved D. The input for sequencing was peripheral blood, taken in a trial of Ad26.COV2.S vaccine versus placebo. This TCR derives from a person aged 18-60 years who received the Ad26.COV2.S COVID-19 vaccine or a placebo. CDR3 DNA sequence: TGTGCCACCAGTTATCGGAGACTCCCTAATTCACCCCTCCACTTT. It translates to CATSYRRLPNSPLHF.